The 22 T cell receptor beta chains below were found in one sample sequenced in a study of T cell responses to AZD1222 COVID-19 vaccine. Only in-frame clones appear in the TCRdb table, and some are missing; sequencing was by immunoSEQ multiplex PCR. The data hold 150,000 to 200,000 clones, with more than 85% observed a single time. This specimen was peripheral blood, taken on day 0 of AZD1222 vaccination. Receptors originate from an adult in good health.

V is TRBV7-9 and J is TRBJ2-3; unclear D gene. This CDR3 has 15 amino acids. V lost 2 bases and J lost 2, with 11 bases in between. CDR1 and CDR2 from the germline V gene are SEHNR and FQNEAQ (reference sequence). The CDR3 coding sequence is TGTGCCAGCAGCTTAATCCTCCGGACCACAGATACGCAGTATTTT. Its translation is CASSLILRTTDTQYF.

This chain connects TRBV6-5 to TRBJ2-1, with 7 bases that match TRBD2. Trimming cost V 5 bases and J 6 bases; bases outside gene matches: 7. The CDR3 runs 14 residues. Germline V lookup: CDR1 MNHEY, CDR2 SVGAGI. The chain's CDR3 is CASSLGGSRNEQFF. As DNA, the CDR3 is TGTGCCAGCAGTCTGGGAGGGTCACGCAATGAGCAGTTCTTC.

The rearrangement joins TRBV5-6 to TRBJ2-5, with D unclear. Germline CDR1 SGHDT, CDR2 YYEEEE. The CDR3 totals 13 residues. Trimming removed 2 bases from V and 0 bases from J, with 5 bases in between. The CDR3 bases are TGTGCCAGCAGCTTAACTAACCAAGAGACCCAGTACTTC. Residues: CASSLTNQETQYF.

The V call is TRBV3-1 (or the pseudogene TRBV3-2), the J call TRBJ2-1; D perhaps matches TRBD1 (7 bases). CDR3 length equals 15 residues. Germline V lookup: CDR1 LGHDT, CDR2 YNNKEL (reference sequence). Trimming cost V 0 bases and J 7 bases, with 13 bases left between them. The chain's CDR3 is CASSQEEGAKNEQFF. The CDR3 DNA reads TGTGCCAGCAGCCAAGAGGAGGGGGCGAAAAATGAGCAGTTCTTC.

The V call is TRBV11-3, the J call TRBJ2-1; 9 bases are shared with TRBD2. The junction had 12 bases not matched to a gene; V was cut back by 5 bases and J by 7 bases. This CDR3 has 16 amino acids. Germline V CDR1 and CDR2: SGHNT, YENEEA. The CDR3 DNA is TGTGCCAGCAGCGATTGGAGTAGCGGGAGAGGAAATGAGCAGTTCTTC. It translates to CASSDWSSGRGNEQFF.

CDR3 region: CASSLTSGGPTTVYEQYF. In DNA, the CDR3 is TGTGCCAGCAGCTTAACTAGCGGGGGCCCTACTACCGTCTACGAGCAGTACTTC. J is TRBJ2-7 and V is TRBV7-2, with 11 bases matching TRBD2. This CDR3 is 18 amino acids long. Germline V gives CDR1 SGHTA, CDR2 FQGNSA. The J segment lost 3 bases and the V segment lost 2 bases, leaving 12 bases of the junction unmatched.

The gene calls are TRBV5-1 and TRBJ2-3; D gene unclear. The V and J ends lost 5 bases and 3 bases respectively, with 13 bases between them. Germline V CDR1 and CDR2: SGHRS, YFSETQ. CDR3 size: 14 residues. CDR3 sequence reads: CASRIIEVTDTQYF. CDR3 bases: TGCGCCAGCAGGATCATAGAGGTGACAGATACGCAGTATTTT.

The rearrangement joins TRBV6-6 to TRBJ2-1, with D perhaps TRBD1 (6 bases). Germline CDR1 is MNHNY and CDR2 is SVGAGI (reference sequence). The CDR3 is 16 residues long. V gave up 4 bases and J gave up 4 bases, with 17 bases separating them. The CDR3 DNA sequence: TGTGCCAGCAGTTCCATCGACAGGCCCCTTTACAATGAGCAGTTCTTC. It is translated as CASSSIDRPLYNEQFF.

Here the CDR3 DNA reads TGTGCCAGCAGCTTACTAGCGGGAGTATCCGAGCAGTACTTC. Translated, it gives CASSLLAGVSEQYF. The chain has TRBV7-9 and TRBJ2-7; 10 bases align to TRBD2. Trimming cost V 2 bases and J 6 bases; bases outside gene matches: 4. The length of the CDR3 is 14 residues. Germline CDR1 SEHNR, CDR2 FQNEAQ (reference sequence). The entire variable domain, with the rest obtained from reference TRBV7-9 and TRBJ2-7, is as follows: DTGVSQNPRHKITKRGQNVTFRCDPISEHNRLYWYRQTLGQGPEFLTYFQNEAQLEKSRLLSDRFSAERPKGSFSTLEIQRTEQGDSAMYLCASSLLAGVSEQYFGPGTRLTVT.

The gene calls are TRBV5-4 and TRBJ2-2; 7 bases fit TRBD1. V lost 3 bases, J lost 2 bases, and 4 bases stayed unmatched. Germline CDR1 reads SGHNT; CDR2 reads YYREEE (reference sequence). This CDR3 spans 15 amino acids. The DNA for the CDR3 is TGTGCCAGCAGCTCCGACAGGGCCAACACCGGGGAGCTGTTTTTT. Amino acid sequence: CASSSDRANTGELFF.

This sequence joins TRBV28 and TRBJ2-2; TRBD1 aligns across 12 bases. V lost 8 bases, J lost 6 bases, and 13 bases stayed unmatched. Germline assignment: CDR1 MDHEN and CDR2 SYDVKM. This CDR3 is built from 17 residues. The CDR3 region has the DNA TGTGCCAGCCTAACAACCTGGGGACAGGGGGCCGCCGGGGAGCTGTTTTTT. The encoded protein is CASLTTWGQGAAGELFF.

V usage is TRBV4-1 and J usage is TRBJ2-2; possible D gene TRBD2, 5 bases. V dropped 2 bases and J dropped 6 bases, with 13 bases sitting between them. Germline V gene sequence: CDR1 MGHRA, CDR2 YSYEKL. The CDR3 spans 15 residues. The CDR3: CASSQSGSLPGELFF. In nucleotides, the CDR3 is TGCGCCAGCAGCCAAAGCGGCTCGTTGCCCGGGGAGCTGTTTTTT.

This rearrangement joins TRBV7-9 to TRBJ1-1, with TRBD1 identical over 7 bases. The CDR3 is made up of 14 amino acids. V lost 2 bases to trimming and J lost 6 bases; unmatched junction nucleotides: 6. Germline CDR1 SEHNR, CDR2 FQNEAQ (reference sequence). In DNA form, the CDR3 reads TGTGCCAGCAGCTTATCGACAGGGTACGCTGAAGCTTTCTTT. Its protein product is CASSLSTGYAEAFF.

A note on this clone: Different DNA sequences within this sample yield the same CDR3. The J gene is TRBJ2-7, the V gene TRBV18; D not resolved. This CDR3 spans 12 amino acids. Germline CDR1 is KGHSH and CDR2 is LQKENI. Deletions cut 0 bases from V and 6 bases from J, with 6 bases between. The CDR3 nucleotides read TGTGCCAGCTCACCACCGTCCGGCGAGCAGTACTTC. It encodes CASSPPSGEQYF. The full variable domain, rest sourced from reference TRBV18 and TRBJ2-7, is NAGVMQNPRHLVRRRGQEARLRCSPMKGHSHVYWYRQLPEEGLKFMVYLQKENIIDESGMPKERFSAEFPKEGPSILRIQQVVRGDSAAYFCASSPPSGEQYFGPGTRLTVT.

The chain links TRBV2 to TRBJ2-7; perhaps TRBD2 as D (6 bases). In germline, CDR1 is SNHLY, CDR2 FYNNEI. The CDR3 runs to 14 residues. Trimming took 8 bases from V and 3 from J, leaving 17 bases between them. The CDR3 sequence is CASRLGWSIYEQYF. CDR3 DNA sequence: TGTGCCAGCCGACTAGGATGGTCTATCTACGAGCAGTACTTC.

With respect to this clone: The junction departs from germline at one end; a sequencing error may be responsible. This chain connects TRBV18 to TRBJ2-7, with 8 bases matching TRBD2. The germline V gene has CDR1 KGHSH and CDR2 LQKENI. This CDR3 is 12 amino acids long. CDR3 residues: CASSSIPGLGSF. CDR3 DNA: TGTGCCAGCTCATCCATTCCGGGACTAGGGAGCTTC.

The chain carries TRBV7-8 and TRBJ1-6, with 12 bases lining up with TRBD1. The CDR3 runs 16 residues. V lost 5 bases, J lost 9 bases, and 8 bases stayed unmatched. Germline CDR1 SGHVS, CDR2 FQNEAQ. The CDR3 here is CASSRPGTGGFSPLHF. In DNA form, the CDR3 reads TGTGCCAGCAGCCGTCCCGGGACAGGGGGCTTTTCACCCCTCCACTTT.

V usage is TRBV27 and J usage is TRBJ2-3; 10 bases match TRBD2. J gave up 4 bases and V 6 bases, and 4 bases lay outside the gene matches. CDR1 and CDR2 from the germline V gene are MNHEY and SMNVEV (reference sequence). CDR3 length: 14 residues. The CDR3 nucleotides read TGTGCCAGCAGGCTAGCGGGAGTCCCAGATACGCAGTATTTT. Its protein is CASRLAGVPDTQYF.

V and J are TRBV5-1 and TRBJ1-4, with 8 bases identical to TRBD1. The CDR3 is made up of 17 amino acids. With 4 bases clipped from V and 8 bases from J, the junction kept 16 bases outside the gene matches. Germline assignment: CDR1 SGHRS and CDR2 YFSETQ. The CDR3 bases are TGCGCCAGCAGCCCTCAAGGGACAGGCCCCGGGGAAGAAAAACTGTTTTTT. Its protein is CASSPQGTGPGEEKLFF. Complete variable domain (other parts from reference TRBV5-1 and TRBJ1-4): KAGVTQTPRYLIKTRGQQVTLSCSPISGHRSVSWYQQTPGQGLQFLFEYFSETQRNKGNFPGRFSGRQFSNSRSEMNVSTLELGDSALYLCASSPQGTGPGEEKLFFGSGTQLSVL.

This chain connects TRBV29-1 to TRBJ2-1, with 10 positions matching TRBD2. Losses at the gene ends were 3 bases for V and 4 bases for J; bases not matched to a gene: 3. Looked up from germline, CDR1 is SQVTM and CDR2 is ANQGSEA. There are 14 residues in the CDR3. CDR3 sequence (DNA): TGCAGCGTTGATGGACTAGCGGCTTACAATGAGCAGTTCTTC. It translates to CSVDGLAAYNEQFF.

The chain links TRBV27 to TRBJ1-5; the match to TRBD1 covers 7 bases. Per the germline V gene, CDR1 is MNHEY and CDR2 is SMNVEV (reference sequence). The CDR3 runs 14 residues. V lost 8 bases, J lost 0 bases, and 4 bases stayed unmatched. This CDR3 reads CASWGQYSNQPQHF. The CDR3 DNA is TGTGCCAGCTGGGGACAGTATAGCAATCAGCCCCAGCATTTT.

The chain uses TRBV7-2 and TRBJ2-2, with 14 bases lining up with TRBD2. The CDR3 consists of 17 residues. The germline V gene has CDR1 SGHTA and CDR2 FQGNSA. V was pared by 4 bases and J by 4 bases, with 5 bases of the junction left unmatched. Written as DNA, the CDR3 is TGTGCCAGCAGCTCAGGACTAGCGGGAGGACTCACCGGGGAGCTGTTTTTT. Translation gives CASSSGLAGGLTGELFF.